What follows describes a single T cell receptor beta chain. The library put unique molecular identifiers onto individual cDNA molecules. TCRdb used MiXCR to reprocess the RACE reads, holding one entry per CDR3 protein. The sample carries about 80,000 distinct CDR3 sequences, around a tenth recorded once. The time point was: patch test 1, 2 weeks after DPC sensitization. Treatment: therapeutic diphenylcyclopropenone sensitization with weekly scalp DPC. Patients had alopecia, were aged 18 to 70, and were not pregnant. The sample belongs to a study of human T cells and chemical hapten exposure. Germline assignment: CDR1 SGHDN and CDR2 FVKESK. The CDR3 sequence is 14 residues long. With 7 bases clipped from V and 7 bases from J, the junction kept 8 bases outside the gene matches.

The sample was whole blood, taken in connection with sensitization to the hapten diphenylcyclopropenone (DPC). The V call is TRBV14, the J call TRBJ2-1, with 9 nucleotides matching TRBD1. The receptor comes from a woman between 45 and 60 years old with alopecia areata. Some clones in this sample may be carry-over from other donors' samples. The CDR3 loop reads CASNGQGLRNEQFF. CDR3 coding DNA: TGTGCCAGCAATGGACAGGGGTTAAGAAATGAGCAGTTCTTC.